This T cell receptor (beta chain) was sequenced during a study of PD-1 blockade in classical Hodgkin lymphoma. Study outcomes and limitations: CD4+ TCR diversity rose significantly by C4D1, and CD8+ TCR diversity did not.

Notes on this clone: Its target is unknown.

Profiling relied on immunoSEQ multiplex PCR, and the TCRdb table lists in-frame clones only, not all of them. The sample lists under 9,000 clones, around 88% occurring once. The time point: cycle 4 day 1 (C4D1), after 6 weeks of nivolumab. All patients relapsed after autologous stem cell transplantation, and brentuximab vedotin exposure varied. This CDR3 has 14 residues. The V gene lost 4 bases and the J gene lost 1 base, with 11 bases spanning the gap. Germline lookup yields CDR1 SGHNT and CDR2 YYREEE (reference sequence). The sequencing used peripheral blood mononuclear cells (PBMCs), collected before the fourth cycle of nivolumab. The chain carries TRBV5-4 and TRBJ1-2; D is possibly TRBD1 (5 bases). The TCR was taken from a human donor with classical Hodgkin lymphoma. The DNA of the CDR3 is TGTGCCAGCAGCCCGATTGACAGTAACTATGGCTACACCTTC. Protein sequence: CASSPIDSNYGYTF.